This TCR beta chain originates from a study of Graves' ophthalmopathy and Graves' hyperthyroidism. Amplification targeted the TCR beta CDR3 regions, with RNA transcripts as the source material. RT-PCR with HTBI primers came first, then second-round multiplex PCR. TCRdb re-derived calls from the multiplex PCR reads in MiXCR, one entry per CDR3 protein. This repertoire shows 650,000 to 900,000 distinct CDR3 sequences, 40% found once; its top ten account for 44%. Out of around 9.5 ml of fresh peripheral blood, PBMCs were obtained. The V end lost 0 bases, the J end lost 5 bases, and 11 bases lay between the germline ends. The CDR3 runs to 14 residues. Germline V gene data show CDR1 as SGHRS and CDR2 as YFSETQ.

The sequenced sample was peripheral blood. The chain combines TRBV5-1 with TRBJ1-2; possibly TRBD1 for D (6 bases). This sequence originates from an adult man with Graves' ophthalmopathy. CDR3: CASSLEQGPYGYTF. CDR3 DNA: TGCGCCAGCAGCTTGGAGCAGGGGCCATATGGCTACACCTTC.